One and the same sample provided the 11 T cell receptor beta chains below, sequenced in a study of T cells in Graves' hyperthyroidism and ophthalmopathy. Amplified regions were TCR beta CDR3 sequences from RNA transcripts. RT-PCR in the first round (using the HTBI primer set) targeted the TCR CDR3. TCRdb re-derived calls from the multiplex PCR reads in MiXCR, one entry per CDR3 protein. The repertoire has about 560,000 distinct CDR3 sequences, around 17% of them found once; the top ten carry 18%. Sequenced: blood. The source is a young woman with Graves' hyperthyroidism.

This clonotype appeared many times. This chain joins TRBV28 and TRBJ2-5; TRBD1 matches 7 bases. The CDR3 consists of 15 residues. Looked up from germline, CDR1 is MDHEN and CDR2 is SYDVKM. V shed 6 bases, J shed 2 bases, and the junction held 9 bases outside the gene matches. The DNA of the CDR3 is TGTGCCAGCAGGCAAACGGGACAGCCGCAAGAGACCCAGTACTTC. Translation gives CASRQTGQPQETQYF.

This clonotype was observed at least ten times. The gene calls are TRBV2 and TRBJ2-3, with D perhaps matching TRBD2 (6 bases). CDR3 length equals 14 residues. V was cut by 8 bases and J by 3 bases, with 15 bases left in between. CDR1 and CDR2 (germline): SNHLY, FYNNEI. CDR3 loop: CASGSRGKTDTQYF. The CDR3 DNA follows: TGTGCCAGCGGTAGCCGCGGGAAGACAGATACGCAGTATTTT.

CDR3 sequence: CASSQERNRLNTGELFF. The CDR3 DNA sequence: TGCGCCAGCAGCCAAGAGAGGAACAGGCTGAACACCGGGGAGCTGTTTTTT. The rearrangement links TRBV4-1 to TRBJ2-2; tentative D call: TRBD1 (5 bases). CDR3 length: 17 amino acids. Germline CDR1 reads MGHRA; CDR2 reads YSYEKL. With 0 bases removed from V and 1 base from J, the gap between germline ends came to 12 bases.

In this sample, this clonotype turned up many times. The V gene is TRBV30, the J gene TRBJ2-2; the D gene is possibly TRBD1 (5 bases). V dropped 3 bases and J dropped 0 bases, with 8 bases sitting between them. The CDR3 consists of 14 residues. Germline CDR1 reads GTSNPN; CDR2 reads SVGIG (reference sequence). Here the CDR3 DNA reads TGTGCCTGGAGACAGGCTTCGAACACCGGGGAGCTGTTTTTT. It translates to CAWRQASNTGELFF. Based on the CDR3 plus reference TRBV30 and TRBJ2-2, the full variable domain is SQTIHQWPATLVQPVGSPLSLECTVEGTSNPNLYWYRQAAGRGLQLLFYSVGIGQISSEVPQNLSASRPQDRQFILSSKKLLLSDSGFYLCAWRQASNTGELFFGEGSRLTVL.

This clonotype was recorded at least ten times. The chain carries TRBV12-3 or TRBV12-4 and TRBJ2-7; 9 nucleotides align to TRBD2. The CDR3 contains 17 residues. With V trimmed by 5 bases and J by 4 bases, 15 bases remained unmatched. CDR3 residues: CASSTLLRMTSGYEQYF. CDR3 in DNA: TGTGCCAGCAGTACCCTCCTTAGAATGACTAGCGGATACGAGCAGTACTTC.

This clonotype has only a few counts. The gene calls are TRBV5-6 and TRBJ2-7; TRBD1 agrees at 7 bases. Germline-derived CDR1 and CDR2 are SGHDT and YYEEEE. The CDR3 loop spans 15 amino acids. The J segment lost 2 bases and the V segment lost 2 bases, leaving 7 bases of the junction unmatched. CDR3 region: CASSFWDRPTYEQYF. CDR3 DNA sequence: TGTGCCAGCAGCTTTTGGGACAGACCGACCTACGAGCAGTACTTC.

This sequence joins TRBV7-2 and TRBJ2-5; the D is unclear. This CDR3 spans 13 amino acids. Trimming pared 5 bases from V and 6 bases from J, leaving 13 bases between. Germline lookup yields CDR1 SGHTA and CDR2 FQGNSA. This CDR3 is CASSPGRGQTQYF. The CDR3 DNA follows: TGTGCCAGCAGCCCGGGTCGTGGACAGACCCAGTACTTC.

This clonotype was counted many times. The chain uses TRBV28 and TRBJ1-1; no definite D call. Germline CDR1 MDHEN, CDR2 SYDVKM. The V gene lost 5 bases and the J gene lost 3 bases, with 19 bases spanning the gap. The CDR3 is 16 residues long. CDR3 amino acids: CASSPTGSSQDTEAFF. The DNA of the CDR3 is TGTGCCAGCAGTCCAACGGGTAGCAGCCAGGACACTGAAGCTTTCTTT.

For this clonotype: The junction departs from the called germline gene at one end, perhaps through a read error. This chain uses TRBV27 with TRBJ1-5; D call uncertain. The germline V gene has CDR1 MNHEY and CDR2 SMNVEV (reference sequence). The CDR3 spans 15 residues. Here the CDR3 DNA reads TGTGCCAGCAGCCTCCTGGGGTTGAGCAATCAGTCCCAGCATTTT. This encodes CASSLLGLSNQSQHF.

This clonotype was seen many times. This chain links TRBV29-1 with TRBJ1-1, with 8 bases aligning to TRBD1. V trimming: 6 bases; J trimming: 5 bases; junction bases outside the gene matches: 8. Germline CDR1 is SQVTM and CDR2 is ANQGSEA. This CDR3 is built from 13 residues. The CDR3 loop reads CSVADRGKTEAFF. CDR3 nucleotides: TGCAGCGTCGCCGACAGGGGTAAAACTGAAGCTTTCTTT.

The gene calls are TRBV10-3 and TRBJ1-2; D is unresolved. The V gene lost 2 bases and the J gene lost 6 bases, with 7 bases spanning the gap. Germline CDR1 and CDR2: ENHRY and SYGVKD. The CDR3 spans 12 residues. In nucleotides, the CDR3 is TGTGCCATCAGTGAGGGACCCCATGGCTACACCTTC. Encoded protein: CAISEGPHGYTF.